This T cell receptor beta chain stems from a study of T cell responses to AZD1222 COVID-19 vaccine. CDR3 length equals 15 residues. V lost 0 bases, J lost 7 bases, and 10 bases lay in between. Germline assignment: CDR1 MNHEY and CDR2 SVGAGI. Some clones are missing from TCRdb's copy, which holds only in-frame ones; the method was immunoSEQ multiplex PCR. The sample carries about 170,000 clones, roughly nine tenths recorded once. The material sequenced was peripheral blood, taken 28 days after the second AZD1222 dose. This chain connects TRBV6-5 to TRBJ1-6; D uncertain. The receptor was derived from an adult who received the AZD1222 COVID-19 vaccine. In nucleotides, the CDR3 is TGTGCCAGCAGTTACTCTTTCGCAGGAAATTCACCCCTCCACTTT. Protein: CASSYSFAGNSPLHF.